This TCR beta chain was retrieved from a study of blood T cell repertoires in COVID-19. Across the study: Specimens from acute and convalescent COVID-19 originated in the United States, Italy and Spain. PBMCs, B-cell-depleted T cells, or T cells provided the cDNA or gDNA that made up the material.

Sequencing used immunoSEQ multiplex PCR; TCRdb keeps in-frame clones, though not all of them. Among fewer than 250,000 clones listed, under 90% were seen once. The age range of participants was about 18 to 90 years, with residence in about 25 US areas. Exposed enrollees encountered a COVID-19 case at some point within 2 weeks before study entry. CDR3 size: 15 residues. Germline V lookup: CDR1 KGHSH, CDR2 LQKENI. V shed 3 bases and J shed 2 bases, with 13 bases lying between them. The V call is TRBV18, the J call TRBJ1-1; D is ambiguous. This sequence was found in a woman aged 45-65 years who had been exposed to COVID-19. The specimen was PBMCs or T cells enriched from blood (not recorded which). As DNA, the CDR3 is TGTGCCAGCTCACCGATGCAGGCCTCAAACACTGAAGCTTTCTTT. Translation: CASSPMQASNTEAFF.